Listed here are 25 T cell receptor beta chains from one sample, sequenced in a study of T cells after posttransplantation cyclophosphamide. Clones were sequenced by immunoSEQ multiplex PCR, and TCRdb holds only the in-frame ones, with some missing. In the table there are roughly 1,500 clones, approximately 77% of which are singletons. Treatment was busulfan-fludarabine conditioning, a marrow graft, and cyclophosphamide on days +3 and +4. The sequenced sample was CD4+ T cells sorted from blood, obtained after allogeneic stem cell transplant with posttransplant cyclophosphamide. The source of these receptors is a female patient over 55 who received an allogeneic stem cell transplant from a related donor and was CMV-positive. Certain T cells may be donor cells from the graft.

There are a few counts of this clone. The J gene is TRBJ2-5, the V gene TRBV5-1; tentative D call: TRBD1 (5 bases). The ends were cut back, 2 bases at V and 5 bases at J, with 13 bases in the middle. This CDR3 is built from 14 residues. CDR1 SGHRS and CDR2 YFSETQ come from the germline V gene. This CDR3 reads CASSFGGARETQYF. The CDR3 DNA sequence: TGCGCCAGCAGCTTCGGTGGGGCACGCGAGACCCAGTACTTC.

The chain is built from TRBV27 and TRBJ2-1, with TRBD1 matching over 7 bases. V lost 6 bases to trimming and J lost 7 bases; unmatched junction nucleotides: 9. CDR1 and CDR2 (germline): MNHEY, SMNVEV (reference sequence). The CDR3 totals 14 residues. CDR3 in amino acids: CASSRTTTGNEQFF. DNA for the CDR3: TGTGCCAGCAGCCGCACCACGACAGGGAATGAGCAGTTCTTC.

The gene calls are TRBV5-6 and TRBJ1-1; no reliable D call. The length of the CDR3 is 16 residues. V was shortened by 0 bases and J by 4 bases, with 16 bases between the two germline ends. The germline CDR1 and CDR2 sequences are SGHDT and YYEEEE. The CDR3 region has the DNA TGTGCCAGCAGCTTGGTCTACTCTCTTACCCCCACTGAAGCTTTCTTT. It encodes CASSLVYSLTPTEAFF.

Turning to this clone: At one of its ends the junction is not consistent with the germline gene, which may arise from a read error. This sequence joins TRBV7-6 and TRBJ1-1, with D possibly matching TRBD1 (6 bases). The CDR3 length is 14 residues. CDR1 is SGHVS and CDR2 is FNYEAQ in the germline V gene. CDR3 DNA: TGTACCAGCAGCAAAGAACAGGGGAACACTGAAGCTTTCTTT. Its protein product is CTSSKEQGNTEAFF. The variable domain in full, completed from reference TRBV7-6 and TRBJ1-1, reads GAGVSQSPRYKVTKRGQDVALRCDPISGHVSLYWYRQALGQGPEFLTYFNYEAQQDKSGLPNDRFSAERPEGSISTLTIQRTEQRDSAMYRCTSSKEQGNTEAFFGQGTRLTVV.

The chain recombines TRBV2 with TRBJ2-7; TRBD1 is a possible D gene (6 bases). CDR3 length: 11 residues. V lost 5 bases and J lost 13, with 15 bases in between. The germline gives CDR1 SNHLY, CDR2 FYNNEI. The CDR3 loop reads CASSTSRDIYF. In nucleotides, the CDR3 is TGTGCCAGCAGTACCTCCCGGGACATTTACTTC.

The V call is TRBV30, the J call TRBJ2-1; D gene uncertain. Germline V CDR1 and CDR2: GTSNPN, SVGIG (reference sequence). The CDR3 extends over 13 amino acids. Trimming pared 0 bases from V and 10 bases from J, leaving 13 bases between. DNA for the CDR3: TGTGCCTGGAGTGTACAGAGTAGGCACGAGCAGTTCTTC. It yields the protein CAWSVQSRHEQFF. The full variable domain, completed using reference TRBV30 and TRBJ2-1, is SQTIHQWPATLVQPVGSPLSLECTVEGTSNPNLYWYRQAAGRGLQLLFYSVGIGQISSEVPQNLSASRPQDRQFILSSKKLLLSDSGFYLCAWSVQSRHEQFFGPGTRLTVL.

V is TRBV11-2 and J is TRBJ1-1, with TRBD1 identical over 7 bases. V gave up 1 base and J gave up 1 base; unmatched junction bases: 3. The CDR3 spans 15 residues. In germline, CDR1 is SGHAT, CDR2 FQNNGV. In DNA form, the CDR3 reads TGTGCCAGCAGCTTAGTTCAGGGGGGGAACACTGAAGCTTTCTTT. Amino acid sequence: CASSLVQGGNTEAFF.

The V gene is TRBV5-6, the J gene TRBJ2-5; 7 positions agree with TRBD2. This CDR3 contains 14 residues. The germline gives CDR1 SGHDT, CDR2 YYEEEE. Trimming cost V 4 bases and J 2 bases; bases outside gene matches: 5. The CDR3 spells CASSVPGLQETQYF. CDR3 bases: TGTGCCAGCAGCGTGCCGGGACTACAAGAGACCCAGTACTTC.

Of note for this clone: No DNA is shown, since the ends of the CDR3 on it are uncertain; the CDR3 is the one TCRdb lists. CDR3 sequence: CASSGRAGGQNPGSCFF. V gene TRBV6-4 combines with J gene TRBJ2-2; no check of the table's D call, TRBD2, against the DNA was made. The CDR3 length is 17 residues, termini included. Germline CDR1 MRHNA, CDR2 SNTAGT.

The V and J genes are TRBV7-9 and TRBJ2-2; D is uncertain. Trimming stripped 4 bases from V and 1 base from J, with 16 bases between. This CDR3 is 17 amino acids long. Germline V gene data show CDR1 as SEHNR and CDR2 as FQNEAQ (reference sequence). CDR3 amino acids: CASSSARSGLNTGELFF. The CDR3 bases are TGTGCCAGCAGCTCGGCCAGGTCCGGTCTGAACACCGGGGAGCTGTTTTTT. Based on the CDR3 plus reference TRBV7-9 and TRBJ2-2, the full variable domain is DTGVSQNPRHKITKRGQNVTFRCDPISEHNRLYWYRQTLGQGPEFLTYFQNEAQLEKSRLLSDRFSAERPKGSFSTLEIQRTEQGDSAMYLCASSSARSGLNTGELFFGEGSRLTVL.

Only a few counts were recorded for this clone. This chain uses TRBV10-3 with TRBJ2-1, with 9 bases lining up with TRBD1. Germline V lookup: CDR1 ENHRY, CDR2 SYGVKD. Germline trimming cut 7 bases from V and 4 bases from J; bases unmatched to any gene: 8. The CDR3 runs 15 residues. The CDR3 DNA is TGTGCCATCACCCTGACAGGGGGTCCTTACAATGAGCAGTTCTTC. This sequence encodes CAITLTGGPYNEQFF.

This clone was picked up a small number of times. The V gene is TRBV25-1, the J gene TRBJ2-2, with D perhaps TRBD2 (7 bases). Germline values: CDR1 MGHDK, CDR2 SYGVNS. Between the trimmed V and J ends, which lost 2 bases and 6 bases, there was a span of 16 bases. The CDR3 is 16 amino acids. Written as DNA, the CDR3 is TGTGCCAGCAGTGAACCTAGGGGGGAGGGCCCCGGGGAGCTGTTTTTT. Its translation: CASSEPRGEGPGELFF.

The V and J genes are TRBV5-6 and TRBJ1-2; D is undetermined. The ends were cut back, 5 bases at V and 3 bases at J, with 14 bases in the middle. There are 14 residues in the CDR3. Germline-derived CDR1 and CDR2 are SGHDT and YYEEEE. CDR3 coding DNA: TGTGCCAGCAGTTTAATTTCAGGCTACTATGGCTACACCTTC. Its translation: CASSLISGYYGYTF. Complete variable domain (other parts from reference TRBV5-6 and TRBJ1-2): DAGVTQSPTHLIKTRGQQVTLRCSPKSGHDTVSWYQQALGQGPQFIFQYYEEEERQRGNFPDRFSGHQFPNYSSELNVNALLLGDSALYLCASSLISGYYGYTFGSGTRLTVV.

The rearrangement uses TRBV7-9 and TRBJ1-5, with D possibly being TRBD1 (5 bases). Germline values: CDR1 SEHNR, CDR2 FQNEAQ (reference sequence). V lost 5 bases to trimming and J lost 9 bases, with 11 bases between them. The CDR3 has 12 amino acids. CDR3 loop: CASSVSRGPQHF. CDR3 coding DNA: TGTGCCAGCAGCGTATCAAGGGGGCCCCAGCATTTT.

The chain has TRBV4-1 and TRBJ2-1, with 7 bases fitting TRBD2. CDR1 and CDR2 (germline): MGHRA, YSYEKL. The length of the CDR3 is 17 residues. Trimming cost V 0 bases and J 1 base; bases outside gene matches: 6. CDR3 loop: CASSQENMGLSYNEQFF. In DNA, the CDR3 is TGCGCCAGCAGCCAAGAGAATATGGGACTATCCTACAATGAGCAGTTCTTC.

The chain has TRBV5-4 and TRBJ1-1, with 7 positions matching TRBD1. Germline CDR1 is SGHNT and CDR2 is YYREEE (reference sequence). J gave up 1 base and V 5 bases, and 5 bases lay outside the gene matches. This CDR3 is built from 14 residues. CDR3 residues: CASRPGQANTEAFF. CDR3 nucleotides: TGTGCCAGCAGACCTGGACAGGCGAACACTGAAGCTTTCTTT.

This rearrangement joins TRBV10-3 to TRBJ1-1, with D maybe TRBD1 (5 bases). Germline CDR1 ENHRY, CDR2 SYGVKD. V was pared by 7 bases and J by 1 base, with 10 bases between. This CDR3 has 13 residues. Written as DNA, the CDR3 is TGTGCCATCATTGGGCAGGGGAACACTGAAGCTTTCTTT. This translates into CAIIGQGNTEAFF.

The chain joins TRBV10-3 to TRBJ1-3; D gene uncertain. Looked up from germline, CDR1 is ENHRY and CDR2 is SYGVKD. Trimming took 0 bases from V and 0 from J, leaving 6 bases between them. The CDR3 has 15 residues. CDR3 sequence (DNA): TGTGCCATCAGTGAGTCGGCGGCCTCTGGAAACACCATATATTTT. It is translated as CAISESAASGNTIYF.

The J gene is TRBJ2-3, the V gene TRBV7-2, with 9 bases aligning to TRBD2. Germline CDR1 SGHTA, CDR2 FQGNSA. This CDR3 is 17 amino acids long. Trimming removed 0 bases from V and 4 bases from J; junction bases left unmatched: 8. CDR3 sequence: CASSLAVLAGGPDTQYF. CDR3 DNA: TGTGCCAGCAGCTTAGCAGTCCTGGCGGGGGGGCCAGATACGCAGTATTTT.

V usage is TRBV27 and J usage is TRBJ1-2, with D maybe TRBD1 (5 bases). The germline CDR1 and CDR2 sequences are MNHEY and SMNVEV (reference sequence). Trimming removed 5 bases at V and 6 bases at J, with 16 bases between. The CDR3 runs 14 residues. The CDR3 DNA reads TGTGCCAGCAGTCCCTTGACAGATGTAAATGGCTACACCTTC. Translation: CASSPLTDVNGYTF.

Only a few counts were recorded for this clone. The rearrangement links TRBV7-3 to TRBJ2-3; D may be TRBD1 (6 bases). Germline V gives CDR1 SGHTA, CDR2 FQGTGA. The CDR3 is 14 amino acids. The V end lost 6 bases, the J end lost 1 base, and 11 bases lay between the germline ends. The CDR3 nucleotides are TGTGCCAGCAGTTCCCGACAGGGCACAGATACGCAGTATTTT. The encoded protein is CASSSRQGTDTQYF.

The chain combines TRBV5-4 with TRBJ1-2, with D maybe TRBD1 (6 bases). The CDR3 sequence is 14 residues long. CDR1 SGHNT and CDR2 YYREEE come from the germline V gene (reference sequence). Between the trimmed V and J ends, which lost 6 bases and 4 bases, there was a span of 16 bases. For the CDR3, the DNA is TGTGCCAGCACCTATTCAGGCAGGGGCTATGGCTACACCTTC. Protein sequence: CASTYSGRGYGYTF.

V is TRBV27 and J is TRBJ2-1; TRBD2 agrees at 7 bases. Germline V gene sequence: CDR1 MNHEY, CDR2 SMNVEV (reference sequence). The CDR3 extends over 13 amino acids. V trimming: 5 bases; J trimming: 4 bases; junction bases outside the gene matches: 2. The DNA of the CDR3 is TGTGCCAGCAGTGGGGGGGGTTACAATGAGCAGTTCTTC. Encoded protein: CASSGGGYNEQFF.

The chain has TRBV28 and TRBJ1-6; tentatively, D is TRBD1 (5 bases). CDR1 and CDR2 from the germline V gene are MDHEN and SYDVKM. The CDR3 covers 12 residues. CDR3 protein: CASNPGLRPLHF. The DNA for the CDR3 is TGTGCTAGTAACCCAGGGTTGAGACCCCTCCACTTT.

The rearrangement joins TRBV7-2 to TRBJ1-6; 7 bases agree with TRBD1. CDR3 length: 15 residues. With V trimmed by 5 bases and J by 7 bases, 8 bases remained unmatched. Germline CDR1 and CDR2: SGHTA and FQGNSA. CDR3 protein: CASSPRQGWNSPLHF. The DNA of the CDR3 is TGTGCCAGCAGCCCTAGACAGGGCTGGAATTCACCCCTCCACTTT. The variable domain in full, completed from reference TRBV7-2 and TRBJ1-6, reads GAGVSQSPSNKVTEKGKDVELRCDPISGHTALYWYRQSLGQGLEFLIYFQGNSAPDKSGLPSDRFSAERTGGSVSTLTIQRTQQEDSAVYLCASSPRQGWNSPLHFGNGTRLTVT.